Detailed here is one T cell receptor (beta chain). Its antigen is still unknown. Base qualities are not at hand, and no much larger clone is one base apart. V loses 5 bases, J loses 4 bases, and the germline ends lie 11 bases apart. The CDR3 contains 13 residues, cysteine and phenylalanine counted. The CDR3 DNA has 39 bases and is translated from base 1. The time point label for this specimen denotes: about 28 days (+/-7) after the second vaccine dose. AZD1222 recipients given second doses at about 4 weeks or at about 12 weeks were pooled, since spike-specific TCR depth and breadth were not found to differ between the two schedules. Vaccinee samples came from UK trials COV001 and COV002, including a single-blind randomized controlled phase 2/3 trial of AZD1222 (ChAdOx1 nCoV-19) in healthy adults. For TCRbeta chain sequencing, PBMC samples from trial participants were taken at day 0 and at day 28 after the second dose.

The CDR3 regions of human TCRbeta chains were analyzed by immunosequencing. The authors' analysis ran thus. TCRs in the repertoires were matched against a reference library of SARS-CoV-2-specific TCRs that had been generated with the MIRA antigen-specificity platform. Breadth was defined as the fraction of unique TCRs that were SARS-CoV-2-associated. Depth was defined as the fraction of total T cells that were SARS-CoV-2-associated. Using the MIRA data, each spike-specific TCR was assigned both to the spike region to which the TCR was reactive and to a CD4 or CD8 class. Log10-transformed breadth and depth values were compared by one-way ANOVA with Sidak's multiple comparisons tests. The clones in this table, taken by TCRdb from immuneACCESS, are in-frame only. Not every clone is retained; where verified, under half of the shortfall comes from an unresolved V gene, and the cause of the rest is unknown. V and J calls and clone size are those listed in that table; D and trimming were worked out from the DNA. The sample table contains over 90,000 clones; only one count was recorded for around nine tenths of them. Roughly 3.1% of the sample goes to the ten largest clones.

This sample was included in a study of T cell responses to AZD1222 COVID-19 vaccine listed by TCRdb under 2021. Turning to the overall study: A total of 233 trial participants underwent TCR sequencing, of whom 200 to 220 had received two doses of AZD1222 and about 25 had received two doses of the MenACWY control vaccine. Trial participants were enrolled by age into subgroups of 18-55, 56-69 and 70-plus years, and around 150, 29 and 61 TCR-sequenced participants, respectively, were included in these subgroups. Study-wide conclusions, independent of this receptor: Conclusions about previously exposed vaccinees are limited, since just a handful of AZD1222 recipients were seropositive for SARS-CoV-2 at baseline. The 56-69-year group was small, and its depth increase did not reach significance, likely because of low power. After two AZD1222 doses, both the breadth and the depth of spike-specific TCRs were significantly higher than at day 0 and than in MenACWY recipients. The vaccine-associated CD4 TCRs covered the entire spike protein, and the dominant responses fell in regions 160-218 and 743-854. Reportedly, close to half of the unique spike-specific TCRs recognized epitopes lying outside the regions that are mutated in the B.1.351 and B.1.1.7 variants. Because no samples from the day 14 peak response were available, repertoires could be characterized only after the peak T cell response. Participants were mostly white British and included more females than males, and it was suggested by the authors that clonal diversity may have been underestimated.

The sequenced sample was peripheral blood, obtained 28 days after the second AZD1222 dose. The receptor's source is an adult who received the AZD1222 COVID-19 vaccine. In this chain, TRBV12-3 or TRBV12-4 is recombined with TRBJ1-2, with no confident D gene call. This receptor carries the CDR3 CASSPETSYGYTF. The DNA is TGTGCCAGCAGTCCCGAGACCAGCTATGGCTACACCTTC.